The entry that follows covers one T cell receptor beta chain sequence. TCRdb reprocessed the 5' RACE reads; each CDR3 protein has one entry and no DNA is given. The data include 110,000 to 150,000 distinct CDR3 sequences; the top ten clones carry 1% to 1.5%. This specimen belongs to a study of monozygotic twins with inflammatory bowel disease. CDR3 length: 19 residues. Per the germline V gene, CDR1 is SGHRS and CDR2 is YFSETQ. The sequenced material came from blood. The V gene is TRBV5-1, the J gene TRBJ2-6; the TCRdb call, TRBD2, lacks DNA for checking. The clonotype comes from a human donor with ulcerative colitis or Crohn's disease, or a healthy co-twin of an affected twin (not recorded which). The CDR3: CASSSLGTSGSSGANVLTF.